This T cell receptor beta chain was recorded in a study of ipilimumab plus nivolumab after autologous stem cell transplantation. Whole-study context: Patients received a median of roughly 5 ipilimumab and roughly 8 nivolumab doses. The DLBCL cohort had primary refractory and relapsed disease, with 18-month progression-free survival of approximately 83% and 30%.

The CDR3 runs to 16 residues. Germline lookup yields CDR1 SGHTS and CDR2 YDEGEE. The V end was cut by 3 bases, the J end by 2 bases, with 15 bases between. Ipilimumab, 1 mg/kg, started 14 to 28 days after autologous transplant. Patients received nivolumab 3 mg/kg at weeks 1, 4, 7, 10, then fortnightly to week 26. Sequencing was performed with immunoSEQ multiplex PCR; in TCRdb, only in-frame clones are kept and a portion is missing. The table has 15,000 to 20,000 clones, 81% seen once; the top ten hold around 7%. The sample was PBMCs, taken in a trial of ipilimumab plus nivolumab as post-transplant consolidation. The receptor was isolated from a male donor with diffuse large B-cell lymphoma. V and J are TRBV5-8 and TRBJ2-1, with D maybe TRBD1 (6 bases). The CDR3: CASSSTTGRPYNEQFF. CDR3 in DNA: TGTGCCAGCAGCTCGACGACAGGTAGGCCCTACAATGAGCAGTTCTTC.